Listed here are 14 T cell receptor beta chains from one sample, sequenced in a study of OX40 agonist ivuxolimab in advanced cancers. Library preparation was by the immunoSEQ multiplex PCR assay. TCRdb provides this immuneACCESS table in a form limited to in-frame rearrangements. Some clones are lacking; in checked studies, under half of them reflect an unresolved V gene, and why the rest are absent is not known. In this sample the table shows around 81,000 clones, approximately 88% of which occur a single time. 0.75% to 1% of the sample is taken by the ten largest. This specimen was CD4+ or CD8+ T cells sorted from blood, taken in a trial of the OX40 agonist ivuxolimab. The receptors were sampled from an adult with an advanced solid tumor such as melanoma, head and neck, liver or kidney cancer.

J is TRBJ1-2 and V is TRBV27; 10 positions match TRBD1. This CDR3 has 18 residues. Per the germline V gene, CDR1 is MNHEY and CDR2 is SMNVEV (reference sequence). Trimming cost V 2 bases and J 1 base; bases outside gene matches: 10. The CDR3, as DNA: TGTGCCAGCAGTTTAAACCCGGGACAGGGGATGGGTAACTATGGCTACACCTTC. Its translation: CASSLNPGQGMGNYGYTF.

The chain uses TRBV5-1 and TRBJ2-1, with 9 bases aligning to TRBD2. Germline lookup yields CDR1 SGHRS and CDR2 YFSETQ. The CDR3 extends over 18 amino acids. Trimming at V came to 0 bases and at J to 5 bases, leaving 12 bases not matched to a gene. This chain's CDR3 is CASSLVPGLAVPDNEQFF. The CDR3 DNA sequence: TGCGCCAGCAGCTTGGTCCCGGGACTAGCTGTCCCCGACAATGAGCAGTTCTTC.

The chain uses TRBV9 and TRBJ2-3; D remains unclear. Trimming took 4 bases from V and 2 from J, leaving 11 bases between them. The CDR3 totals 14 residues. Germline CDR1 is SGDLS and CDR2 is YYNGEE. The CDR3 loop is CASSPGYFTDTQYF. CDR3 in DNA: TGTGCCAGCAGCCCCGGATACTTCACAGATACGCAGTATTTT.

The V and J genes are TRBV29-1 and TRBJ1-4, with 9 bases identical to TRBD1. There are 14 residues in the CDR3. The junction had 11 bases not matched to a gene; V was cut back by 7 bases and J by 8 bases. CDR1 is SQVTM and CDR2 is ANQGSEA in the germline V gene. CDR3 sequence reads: CSALLRQGGEKLFF. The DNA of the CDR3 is TGCAGCGCTCTCCTTCGACAGGGGGGCGAAAAACTGTTTTTT.

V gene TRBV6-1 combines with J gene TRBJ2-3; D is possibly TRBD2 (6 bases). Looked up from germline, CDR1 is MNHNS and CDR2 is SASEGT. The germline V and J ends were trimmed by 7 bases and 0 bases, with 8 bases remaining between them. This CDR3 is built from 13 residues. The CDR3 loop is CASKSGSTDTQYF. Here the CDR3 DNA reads TGTGCCAGCAAAAGCGGGAGCACAGATACGCAGTATTTT.

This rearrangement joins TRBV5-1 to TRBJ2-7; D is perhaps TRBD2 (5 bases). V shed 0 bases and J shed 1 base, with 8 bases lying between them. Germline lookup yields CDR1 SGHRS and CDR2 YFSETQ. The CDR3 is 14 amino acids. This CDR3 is CASSLGLRSYEQYF. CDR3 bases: TGCGCCAGCAGCTTGGGACTACGATCCTACGAGCAGTACTTC.

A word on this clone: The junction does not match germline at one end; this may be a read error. Here the CDR3 DNA reads TGCAGCGCTGAAGGGGGGAGGGGCGAGACCCAGTACTTC. This translates into CSAEGGRGETQYF. The rearrangement links TRBV29-1 to TRBJ2-5, with D possibly matching TRBD2 (7 bases). The CDR3 has 13 amino acids. CDR1 is SQVTM and CDR2 is ANQGSEA in the germline V gene.

CDR3 protein: CAISGRTSALEQYF. As DNA, the CDR3 is TGTGCCATCAGTGGCCGGACTAGTGCCTTAGAGCAGTACTTC. The chain links TRBV10-3 to TRBJ2-5; TRBD2 agrees at 7 bases. The CDR3 loop spans 14 amino acids. The germline gives CDR1 ENHRY, CDR2 SYGVKD. The junction had 13 bases not matched to a gene; V was cut back by 4 bases and J by 11 bases.

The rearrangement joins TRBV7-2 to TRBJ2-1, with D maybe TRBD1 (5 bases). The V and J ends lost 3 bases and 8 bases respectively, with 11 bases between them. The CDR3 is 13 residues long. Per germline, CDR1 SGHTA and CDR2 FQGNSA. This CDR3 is CASSLQGRYEQFF. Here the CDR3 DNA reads TGTGCCAGCAGCTTGCAGGGAAGGTATGAGCAGTTCTTC.

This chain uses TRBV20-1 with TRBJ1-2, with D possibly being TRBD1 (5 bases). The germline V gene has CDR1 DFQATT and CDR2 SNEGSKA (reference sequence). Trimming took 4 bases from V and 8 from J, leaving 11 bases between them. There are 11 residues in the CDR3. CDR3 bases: TGCAGTGCTAAGGTCCCAGGGGGCTACACCTTC. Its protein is CSAKVPGGYTF.

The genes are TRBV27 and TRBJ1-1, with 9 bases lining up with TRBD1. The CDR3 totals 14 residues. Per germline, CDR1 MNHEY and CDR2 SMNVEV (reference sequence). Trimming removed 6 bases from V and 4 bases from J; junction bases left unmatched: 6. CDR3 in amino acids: CASSRTGASTEAFF. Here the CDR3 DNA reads TGTGCCAGCAGCCGGACAGGGGCCAGCACTGAAGCTTTCTTT.

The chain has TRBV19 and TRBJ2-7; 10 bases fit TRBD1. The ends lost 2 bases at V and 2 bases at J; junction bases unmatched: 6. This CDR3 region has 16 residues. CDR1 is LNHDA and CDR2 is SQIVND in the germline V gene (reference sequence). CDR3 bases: TGTGCCAGTAGTATATCGCCCGGGACAGGGGCCTACGAGCAGTACTTC. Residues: CASSISPGTGAYEQYF.

CDR3 DNA sequence: TGTGCCAGCACCCCGGGGTCGGCTAGCGGGAGTTTGGATACGCAGTATTTT. Encoded protein: CASTPGSASGSLDTQYF. The chain uses TRBV7-2 and TRBJ2-3, with 10 positions matching TRBD2. The junction had 16 bases not matched to a gene; V was cut back by 7 bases and J by 6 bases. The CDR3 extends over 17 amino acids. CDR1 and CDR2 from the germline V gene are SGHTA and FQGNSA.

Here the CDR3 reads CASSAAGTANTDTQYF. The CDR3 DNA reads as TGTGCCAGCAGCGCCGCCGGGACAGCTAACACAGATACGCAGTATTTT. The chain combines TRBV13 with TRBJ2-3, with 7 bases lining up with TRBD1. The germline gives CDR1 PRHDT, CDR2 FYEKMQ (reference sequence). The trim removed 5 bases at V and 2 bases at J, leaving 10 bases unmatched. The CDR3 covers 16 residues.